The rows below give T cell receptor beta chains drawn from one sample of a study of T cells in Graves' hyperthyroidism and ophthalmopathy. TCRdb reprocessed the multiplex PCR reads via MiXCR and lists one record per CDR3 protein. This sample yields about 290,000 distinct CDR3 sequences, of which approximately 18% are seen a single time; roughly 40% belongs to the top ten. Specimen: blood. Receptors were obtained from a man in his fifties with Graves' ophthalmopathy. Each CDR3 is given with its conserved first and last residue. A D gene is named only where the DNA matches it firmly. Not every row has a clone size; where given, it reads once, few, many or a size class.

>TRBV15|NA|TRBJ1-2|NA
CATSRGGASGGYTF
TGTGCCACCAGCAGAGGGGGGGCCAGCGGTGGCTACACCTTC
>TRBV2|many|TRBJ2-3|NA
CASSETASFGPKGDTQYF
TGTGCCAGCAGTGAAACCGCCTCATTCGGCCCCAAGGGGGATACGCAGTATTTT
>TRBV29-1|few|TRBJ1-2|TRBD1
CSVGTGVNYGYTF
TGCAGCGTAGGGACAGGGGTTAACTATGGCTACACCTTC
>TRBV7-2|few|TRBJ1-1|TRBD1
CASSPTPDRVETEAFF
TGTGCCAGCAGCCCCACCCCTGACAGGGTGGAAACTGAAGCTTTCTTT
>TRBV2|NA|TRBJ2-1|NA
CASGEGPANEQFF
TGTGCCAGCGGTGAGGGCCCCGCCAATGAGCAGTTCTTC
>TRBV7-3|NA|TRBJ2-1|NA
CASSLTPGSLEFF
TGTGCCAGCAGCTTAACCCCGGGAAGTCTCGAGTTCTTC
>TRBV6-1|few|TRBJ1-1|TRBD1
CASSAIDRDTEAFF
TGTGCCAGCAGTGCCATCGACAGGGACACTGAAGCTTTCTTT
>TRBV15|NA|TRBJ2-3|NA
CATSRGGTTDTQYF
TGTGCCACCAGCAGAGGGGGTACCACAGATACGCAGTATTTT
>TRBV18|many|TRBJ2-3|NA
CASSPQAGQRGTDTQYF
TGTGCCAGCTCACCACAGGCCGGGCAGAGGGGCACAGATACGCAGTATTTT
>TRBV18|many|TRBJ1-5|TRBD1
CASSPTGNSNQPQHF
TGTGCCAGCTCACCGACAGGGAATAGCAATCAGCCCCAGCATTTT
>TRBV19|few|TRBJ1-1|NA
CATSTGTVAFF
TGTGCCACCTCAACAGGGACGGTCGCTTTCTTT
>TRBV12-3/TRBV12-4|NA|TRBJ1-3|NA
CASSFFPRNTIYF
TGTGCCAGCAGTTTTTTCCCTAGAAACACCATATATTTT
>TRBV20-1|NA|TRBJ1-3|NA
CSAPTGGSGNTIYF
TGCAGTGCCCCAACGGGTGGCTCTGGAAACACCATATATTTT
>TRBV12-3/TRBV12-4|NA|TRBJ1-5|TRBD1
CASSLAQGGLGDQPQHF
TGTGCCAGCAGTTTAGCGCAGGGGGGGCTCGGTGACCAGCCCCAGCATTTT
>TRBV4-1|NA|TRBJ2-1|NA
CASSQVLGGWNEQFF
TGCGCCAGCAGCCAAGTACTAGGGGGTTGGAATGAGCAGTTCTTC
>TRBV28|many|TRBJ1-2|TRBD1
CASSSPGTGRDYGYTF
TGTGCCAGCAGTTCCCCCGGGACAGGGCGGGACTATGGCTACACCTTC
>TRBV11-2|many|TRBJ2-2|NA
CASSSTGILTNTGELFF
TGTGCCAGCAGCTCCACCGGGATCCTCACTAACACCGGGGAGCTGTTTTTT
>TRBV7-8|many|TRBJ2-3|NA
CASSSGTFRPTDTQYF
TGTGCCAGCAGCTCAGGGACTTTTCGCCCCACAGATACGCAGTATTTT
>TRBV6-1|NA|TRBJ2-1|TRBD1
CASSEGQPGGDEQFF
TGTGCCAGTTCCGAGGGCCAGCCAGGGGGCGATGAGCAGTTCTTC
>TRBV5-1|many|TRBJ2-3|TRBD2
CASSLDSGRAMDTQYF
TGCGCCAGCAGCTTGGATAGCGGGAGGGCCATGGATACGCAGTATTTT
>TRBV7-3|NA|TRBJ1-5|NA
CASSVTVTGPQHF
TGTGCCAGCAGCGTGACAGTAACCGGGCCCCAGCATTTT
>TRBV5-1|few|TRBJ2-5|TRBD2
CASRPGTNVGTQYF
TGCGCCAGCAGACCCGGGACTAACGTGGGGACCCAGTACTTC
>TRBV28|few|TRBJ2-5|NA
CASSLFSAGFAETQYF
TGTGCCAGCAGTTTATTTTCTGCGGGGTTTGCAGAGACCCAGTACTTC
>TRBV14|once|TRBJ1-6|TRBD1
CASSQSGQGWTNSPLHF
TGTGCCAGCAGCCAAAGTGGACAGGGGTGGACCAATTCACCCCTCCACTTT
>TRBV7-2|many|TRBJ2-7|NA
CASSIHGQGGGEQYF
TGTGCCAGCAGCATCCACGGGCAGGGAGGCGGCGAGCAGTACTTC
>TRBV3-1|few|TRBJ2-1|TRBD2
CASSPGLAGVHSYNEQFF
TGTGCCAGCAGCCCCGGGTTAGCGGGTGTCCACTCCTACAATGAGCAGTTCTTC
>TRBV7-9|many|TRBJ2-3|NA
CASSSDRAGPTDTQYF
TGTGCCAGCAGCTCAGATAGGGCAGGGCCCACAGATACGCAGTATTTT